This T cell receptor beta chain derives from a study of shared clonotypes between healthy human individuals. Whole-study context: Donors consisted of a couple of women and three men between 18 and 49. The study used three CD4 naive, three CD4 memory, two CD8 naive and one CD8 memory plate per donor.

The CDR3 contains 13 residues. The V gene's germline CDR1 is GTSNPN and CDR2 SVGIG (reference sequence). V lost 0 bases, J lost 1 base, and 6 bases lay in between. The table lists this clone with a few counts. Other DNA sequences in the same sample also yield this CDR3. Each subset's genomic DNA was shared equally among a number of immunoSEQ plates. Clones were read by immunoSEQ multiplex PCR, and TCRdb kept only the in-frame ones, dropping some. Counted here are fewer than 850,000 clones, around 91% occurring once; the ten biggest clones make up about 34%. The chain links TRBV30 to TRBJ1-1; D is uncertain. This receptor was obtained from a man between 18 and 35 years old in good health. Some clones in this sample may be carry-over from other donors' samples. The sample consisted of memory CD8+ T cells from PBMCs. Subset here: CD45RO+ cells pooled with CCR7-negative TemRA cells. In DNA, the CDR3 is TGTGCCTGGAGTGTAGGCGGGAACACTGAAGCTTTCTTT. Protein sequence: CAWSVGGNTEAFF.